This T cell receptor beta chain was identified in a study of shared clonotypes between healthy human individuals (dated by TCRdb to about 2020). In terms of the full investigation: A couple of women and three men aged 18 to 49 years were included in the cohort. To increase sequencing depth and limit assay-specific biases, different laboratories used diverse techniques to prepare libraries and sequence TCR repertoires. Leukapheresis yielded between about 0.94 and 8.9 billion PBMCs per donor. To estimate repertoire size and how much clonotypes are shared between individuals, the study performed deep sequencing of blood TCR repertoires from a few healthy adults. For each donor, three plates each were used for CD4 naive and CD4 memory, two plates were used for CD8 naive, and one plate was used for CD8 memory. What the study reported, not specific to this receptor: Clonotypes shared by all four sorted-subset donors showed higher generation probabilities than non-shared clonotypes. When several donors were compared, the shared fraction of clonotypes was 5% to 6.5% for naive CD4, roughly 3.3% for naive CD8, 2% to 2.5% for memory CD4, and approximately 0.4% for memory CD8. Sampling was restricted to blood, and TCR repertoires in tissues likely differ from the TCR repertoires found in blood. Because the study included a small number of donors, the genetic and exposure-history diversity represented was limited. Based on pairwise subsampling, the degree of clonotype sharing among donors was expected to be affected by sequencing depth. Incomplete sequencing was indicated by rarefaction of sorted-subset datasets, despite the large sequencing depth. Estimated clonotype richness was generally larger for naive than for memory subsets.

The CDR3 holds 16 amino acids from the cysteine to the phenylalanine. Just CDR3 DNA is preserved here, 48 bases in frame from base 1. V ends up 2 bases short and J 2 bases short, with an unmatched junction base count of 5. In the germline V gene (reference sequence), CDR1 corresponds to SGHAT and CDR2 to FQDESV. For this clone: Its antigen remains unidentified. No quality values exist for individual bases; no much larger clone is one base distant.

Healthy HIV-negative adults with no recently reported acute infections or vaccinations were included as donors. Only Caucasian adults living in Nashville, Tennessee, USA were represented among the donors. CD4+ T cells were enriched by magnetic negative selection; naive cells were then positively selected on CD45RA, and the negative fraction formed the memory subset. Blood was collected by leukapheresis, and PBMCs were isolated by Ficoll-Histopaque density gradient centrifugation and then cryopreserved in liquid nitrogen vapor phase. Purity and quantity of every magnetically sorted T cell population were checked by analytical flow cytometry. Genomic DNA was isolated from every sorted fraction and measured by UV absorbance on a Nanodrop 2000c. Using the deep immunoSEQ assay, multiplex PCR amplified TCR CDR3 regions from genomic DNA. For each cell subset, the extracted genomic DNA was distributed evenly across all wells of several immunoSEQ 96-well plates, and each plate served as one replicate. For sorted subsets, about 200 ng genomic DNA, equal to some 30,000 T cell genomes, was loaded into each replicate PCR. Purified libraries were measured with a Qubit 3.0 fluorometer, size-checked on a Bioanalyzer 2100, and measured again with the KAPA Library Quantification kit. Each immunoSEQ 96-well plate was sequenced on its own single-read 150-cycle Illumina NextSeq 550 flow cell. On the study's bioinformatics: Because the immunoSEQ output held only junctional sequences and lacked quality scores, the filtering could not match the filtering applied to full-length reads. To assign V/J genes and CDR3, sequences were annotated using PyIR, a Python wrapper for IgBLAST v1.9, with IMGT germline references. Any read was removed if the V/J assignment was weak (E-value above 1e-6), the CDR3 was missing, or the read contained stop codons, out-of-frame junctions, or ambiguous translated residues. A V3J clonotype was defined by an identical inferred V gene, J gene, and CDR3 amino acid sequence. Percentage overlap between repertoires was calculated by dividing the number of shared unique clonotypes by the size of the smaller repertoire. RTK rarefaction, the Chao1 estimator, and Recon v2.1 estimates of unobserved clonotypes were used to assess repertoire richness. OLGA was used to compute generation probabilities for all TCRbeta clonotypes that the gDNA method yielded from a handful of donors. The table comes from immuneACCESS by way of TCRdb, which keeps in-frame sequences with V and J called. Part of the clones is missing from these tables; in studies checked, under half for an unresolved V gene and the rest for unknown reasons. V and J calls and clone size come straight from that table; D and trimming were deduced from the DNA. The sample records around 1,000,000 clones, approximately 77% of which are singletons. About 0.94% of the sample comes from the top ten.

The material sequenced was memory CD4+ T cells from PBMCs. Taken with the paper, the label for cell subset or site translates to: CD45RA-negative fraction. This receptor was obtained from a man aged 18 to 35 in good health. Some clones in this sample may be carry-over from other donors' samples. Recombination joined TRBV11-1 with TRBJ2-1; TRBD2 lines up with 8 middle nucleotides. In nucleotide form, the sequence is TGTGCCAGCAGCTTAAAACTAGCGGTGACCTACAATGAGCAGTTCTTC. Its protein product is CASSLKLAVTYNEQFF.